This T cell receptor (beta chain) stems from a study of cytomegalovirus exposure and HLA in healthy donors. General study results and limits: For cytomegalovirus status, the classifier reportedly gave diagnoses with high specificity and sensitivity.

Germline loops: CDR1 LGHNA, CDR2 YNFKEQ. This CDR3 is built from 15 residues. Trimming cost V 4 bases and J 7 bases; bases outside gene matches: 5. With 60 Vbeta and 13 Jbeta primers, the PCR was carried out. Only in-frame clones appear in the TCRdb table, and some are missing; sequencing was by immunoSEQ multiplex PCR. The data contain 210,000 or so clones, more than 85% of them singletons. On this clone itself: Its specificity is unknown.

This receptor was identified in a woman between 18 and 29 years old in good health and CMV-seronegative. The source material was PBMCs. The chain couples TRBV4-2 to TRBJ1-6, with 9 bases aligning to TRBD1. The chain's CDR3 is CASSRKDRGNSPLHF. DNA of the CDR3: TGTGCCAGCAGCCGAAAGGACAGGGGCAATTCACCCCTCCACTTT.